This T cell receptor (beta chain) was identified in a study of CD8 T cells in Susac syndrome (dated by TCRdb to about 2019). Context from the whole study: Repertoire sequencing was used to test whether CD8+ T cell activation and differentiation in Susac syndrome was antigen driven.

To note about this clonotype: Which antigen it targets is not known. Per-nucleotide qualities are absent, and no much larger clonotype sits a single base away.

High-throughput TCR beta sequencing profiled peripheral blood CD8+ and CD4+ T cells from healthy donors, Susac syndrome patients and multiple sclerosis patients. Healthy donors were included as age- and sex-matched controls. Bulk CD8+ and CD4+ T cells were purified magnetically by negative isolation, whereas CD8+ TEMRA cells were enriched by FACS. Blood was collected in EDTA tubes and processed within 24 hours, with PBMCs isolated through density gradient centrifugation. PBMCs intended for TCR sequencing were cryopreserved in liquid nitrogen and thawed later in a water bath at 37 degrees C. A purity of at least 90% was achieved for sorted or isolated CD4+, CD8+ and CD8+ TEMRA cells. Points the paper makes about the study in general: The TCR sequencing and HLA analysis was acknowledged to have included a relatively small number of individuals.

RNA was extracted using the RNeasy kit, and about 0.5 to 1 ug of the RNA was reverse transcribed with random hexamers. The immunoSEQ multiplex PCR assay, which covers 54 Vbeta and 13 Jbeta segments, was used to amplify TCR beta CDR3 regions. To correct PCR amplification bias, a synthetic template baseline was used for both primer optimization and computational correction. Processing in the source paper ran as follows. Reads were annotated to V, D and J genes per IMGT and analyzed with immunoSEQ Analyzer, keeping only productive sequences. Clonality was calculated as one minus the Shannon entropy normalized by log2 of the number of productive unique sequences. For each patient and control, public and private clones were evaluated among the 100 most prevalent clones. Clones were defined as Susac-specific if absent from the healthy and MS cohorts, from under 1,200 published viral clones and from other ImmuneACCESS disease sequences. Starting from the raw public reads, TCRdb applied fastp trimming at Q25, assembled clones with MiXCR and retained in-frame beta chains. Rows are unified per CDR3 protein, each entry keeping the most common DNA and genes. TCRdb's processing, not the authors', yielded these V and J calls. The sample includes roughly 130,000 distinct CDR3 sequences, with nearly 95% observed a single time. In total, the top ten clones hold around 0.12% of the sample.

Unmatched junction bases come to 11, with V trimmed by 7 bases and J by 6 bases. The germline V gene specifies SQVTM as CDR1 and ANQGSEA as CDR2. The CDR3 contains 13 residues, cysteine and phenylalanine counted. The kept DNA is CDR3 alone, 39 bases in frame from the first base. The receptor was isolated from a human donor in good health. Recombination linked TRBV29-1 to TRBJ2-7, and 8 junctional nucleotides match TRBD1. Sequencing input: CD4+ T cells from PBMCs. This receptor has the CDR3 CSASGTGFGEQYF. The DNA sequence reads TGCAGCGCATCCGGGACAGGTTTCGGCGAGCAGTACTTC.